This entry features one T cell receptor (beta chain) sequence. The antigen is undetermined. This entry comes from a study of T cells expressing NK-cell markers. About the study: Sorted CD3+CD56-NKG2C+, CD3+CD56+NKG2C- and CD3+CD56+NKG2C+ T cells were the source of the TCR beta repertoires. Among the eight sequenced donors, seven tested HCMV-seropositive and one tested seronegative.

Study-level points and caveats: No clear determination of HCMV specificity was made for expanded NKG2C+ T cell clones. Topping the CD3+CD56-NKG2C+ fraction as well were these clonotypes, in four donors.

The CDR3 length is 16 residues. From the 5' RACE reads, TCRdb lists one entry per CDR3 protein and no DNA. This table lists over 150,000 distinct CDR3 sequences. The sequenced sample consisted of blood T cells: a sorted CD56 or NKG2C T cell subset, CD4+ or CD8+ T cells, or bulk PBMC T cells (not recorded which). The receptor was isolated from a man aged 18-75 years in good health. This chain uses TRBV12-3 or TRBV12-4 with TRBJ2-3; TCRdb's assignment of TRBD1 cannot be checked, as there is no DNA. This chain's CDR3 is CASTMGGERYTDTQYF.